The rows below give T cell receptor beta chains drawn from one sample of a study of blood T cell repertoires in COVID-19. Clones were read by immunoSEQ multiplex PCR, and TCRdb kept only the in-frame ones, dropping some. Among approximately 400,000 clones listed, approximately 89% were seen once. Sequencing input: PBMCs or T cells enriched from blood (not recorded which). Every receptor here comes from a woman aged 40 to 49 who had been exposed to COVID-19. Each CDR3 is given with its conserved first and last residue. D genes are given only for firm matches. The size field is filled for only some rows; it gives once, few, many or a size class.

v_call,j_call,d_call,cdr3_length,clone_size,cdr3_aa,cdr3_nt
TRBV30,TRBJ1-5,TRBD1,13,NA,CAWTTGLDQPQHF,TGTGCCTGGACGACAGGGTTGGATCAGCCCCAGCATTTT
TRBV5-1,TRBJ2-2,NA,14,NA,CASSLGGETGELFF,TGCGCCAGCAGCTTGGGGGGCGAAACCGGGGAGCTGTTTTTT
TRBV25-1,TRBJ1-2,TRBD1,14,NA,CASSEQGQGVGYTF,TGTGCCAGCAGTGAACAGGGACAGGGAGTTGGCTACACCTTC
TRBV19,TRBJ1-2,TRBD1,14,NA,CASNTGTGGYGYTF,TGTGCCAGTAATACCGGGACAGGGGGCTATGGCTACACCTTC
TRBV18,TRBJ1-2,TRBD1,13,once,CASSPDRFYGYTF,TGTGCCAGCTCACCGGACAGGTTCTATGGCTACACCTTC
TRBV5-1,TRBJ1-6,TRBD1,15,NA,CASSIAGQGDSPLHF,TGCGCCAGCAGCATTGCGGGACAGGGTGATTCACCCCTCCACTTT
TRBV6-6,TRBJ1-2,NA,13,NA,CASRETGDGGYTF,TGTGCCAGCAGAGAGACAGGCGATGGTGGCTACACCTTC
TRBV2,TRBJ2-7,TRBD2,15,NA,CASSESAGGAYEQYF,TGTGCCAGCAGTGAATCAGCGGGAGGGGCCTACGAGCAGTACTTC
TRBV9,TRBJ1-5,NA,13,NA,CASSDSGNQPQHF,TGTGCCAGCAGCGACTCAGGGAATCAGCCCCAGCATTTT
TRBV3-1/TRBV3-2,TRBJ1-4,NA,15,NA,CASSYGGAQKEKLFF,TGTGCCAGCAGCTACGGGGGAGCCCAGAAAGAAAAACTGTTTTTT
TRBV7-2,TRBJ1-5,TRBD1,13,NA,CASSLTGDQPQHF,TGTGCCAGCAGCCTGACAGGGGATCAGCCCCAGCATTTT
TRBV5-4,TRBJ2-4,TRBD2,14,NA,CASSSGLGRHIQYF,TGTGCCAGCAGCTCGGGACTAGGAAGACACATTCAGTACTTC
TRBV7-9,TRBJ1-1,NA,11,NA,CASSTKGLAFF,TGTGCCAGCTCAACTAAGGGGTTGGCTTTCTTT
TRBV11-2,TRBJ2-7,TRBD2,15,NA,CASSLFRGGVYEQYF,TGTGCCAGCAGCTTGTTCCGCGGGGGGGTTTACGAGCAGTACTTC
TRBV5-1,TRBJ1-1,NA,13,NA,CASSSQGITEAFF,TGCGCCAGCAGCTCTCAGGGGATCACTGAAGCTTTCTTT
TRBV3-1/TRBV3-2,TRBJ1-4,NA,16,NA,CASSQEPVEINEKLFF,TGTGCCAGCAGCCAAGAGCCCGTTGAGATTAATGAAAAACTGTTTTTT
TRBV15,TRBJ1-6,TRBD1,17,NA,CATSRGGQGAWNSPLHF,TGTGCCACCAGCAGAGGAGGGCAGGGGGCCTGGAATTCACCCCTCCACTTT
TRBV3-1/TRBV3-2,TRBJ1-2,NA,12,NA,CASSQVNGGYTF,TGTGCCAGCAGCCAAGTCAACGGTGGCTACACCTTC
TRBV19,TRBJ2-6,NA,16,NA,CASSISGSSGANVLTF,TGTGCCAGTAGTATATCGGGGAGCTCTGGGGCCAACGTCCTGACTTTC
TRBV24-1,TRBJ2-1,NA,16,NA,CATTLYGGLSTDEQFF,TGTGCCACCACCTTATATGGCGGGTTATCTACGGATGAGCAGTTCTTC